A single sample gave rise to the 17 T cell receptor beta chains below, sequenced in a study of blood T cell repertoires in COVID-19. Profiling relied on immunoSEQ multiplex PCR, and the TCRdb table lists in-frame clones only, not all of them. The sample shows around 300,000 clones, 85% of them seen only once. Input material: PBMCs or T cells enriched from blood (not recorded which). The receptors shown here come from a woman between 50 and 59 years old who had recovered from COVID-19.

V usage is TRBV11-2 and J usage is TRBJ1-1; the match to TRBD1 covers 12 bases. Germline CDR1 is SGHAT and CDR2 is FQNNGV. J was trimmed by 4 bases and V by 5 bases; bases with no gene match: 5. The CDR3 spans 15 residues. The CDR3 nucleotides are TGTGCCAGCAGCATCGGGACAGGGGGCGTCACTGAAGCTTTCTTT. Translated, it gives CASSIGTGGVTEAFF.

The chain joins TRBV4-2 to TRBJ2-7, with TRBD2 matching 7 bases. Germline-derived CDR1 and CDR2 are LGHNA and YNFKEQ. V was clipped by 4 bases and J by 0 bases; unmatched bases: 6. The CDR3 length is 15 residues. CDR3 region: CASSPHPGGSYEQYF. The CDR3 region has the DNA TGTGCCAGCAGCCCTCATCCGGGGGGCTCCTACGAGCAGTACTTC.

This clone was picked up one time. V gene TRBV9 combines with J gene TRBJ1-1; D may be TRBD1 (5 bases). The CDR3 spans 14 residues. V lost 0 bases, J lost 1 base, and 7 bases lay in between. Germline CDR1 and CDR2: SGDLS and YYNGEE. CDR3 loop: CASSVEGWNTEAFF. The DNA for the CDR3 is TGTGCCAGCAGCGTAGAGGGGTGGAACACTGAAGCTTTCTTT.

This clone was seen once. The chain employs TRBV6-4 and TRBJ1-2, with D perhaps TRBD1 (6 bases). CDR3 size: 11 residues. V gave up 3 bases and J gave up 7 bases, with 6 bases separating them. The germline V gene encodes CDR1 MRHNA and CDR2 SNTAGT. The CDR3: CASSEGGGYTF. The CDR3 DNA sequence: TGTGCCAGCAGTGAAGGGGGTGGCTACACCTTC.

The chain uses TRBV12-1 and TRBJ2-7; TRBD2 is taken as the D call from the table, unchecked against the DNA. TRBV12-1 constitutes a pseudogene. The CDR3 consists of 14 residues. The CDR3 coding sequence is TGTGCCAGCAGCTTTCGGTGTCTGTCCTACGAGCAGTACTTC. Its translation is CASSFRCLSYEQYF.

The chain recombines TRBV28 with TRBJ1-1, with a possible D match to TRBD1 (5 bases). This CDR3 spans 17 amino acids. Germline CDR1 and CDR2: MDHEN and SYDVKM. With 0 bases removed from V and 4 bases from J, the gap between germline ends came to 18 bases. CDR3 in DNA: TGTGCCAGCAGTTTATGGGGACGTTGGGGGGATGCCACTGAAGCTTTCTTT. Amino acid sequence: CASSLWGRWGDATEAFF.

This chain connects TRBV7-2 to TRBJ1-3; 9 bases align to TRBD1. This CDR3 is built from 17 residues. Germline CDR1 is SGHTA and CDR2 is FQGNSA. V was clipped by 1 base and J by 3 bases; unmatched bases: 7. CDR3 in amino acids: CASSLGGGTGYGNTIYF. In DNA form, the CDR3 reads TGTGCCAGCAGCTTAGGTGGAGGGACAGGGTATGGAAACACCATATATTTT.

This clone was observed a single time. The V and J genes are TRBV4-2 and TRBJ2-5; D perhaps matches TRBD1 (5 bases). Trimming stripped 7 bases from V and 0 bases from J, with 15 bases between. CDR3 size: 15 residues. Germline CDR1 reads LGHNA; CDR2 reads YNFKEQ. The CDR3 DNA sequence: TGTGCCAGCACCCCTAGACAGCGAGACCAAGAGACCCAGTACTTC. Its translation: CASTPRQRDQETQYF.

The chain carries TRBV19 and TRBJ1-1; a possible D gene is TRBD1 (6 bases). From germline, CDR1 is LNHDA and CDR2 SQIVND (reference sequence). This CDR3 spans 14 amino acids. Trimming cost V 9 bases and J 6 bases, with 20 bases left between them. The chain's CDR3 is CASLHRDRVAEAFF. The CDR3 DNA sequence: TGTGCCAGCCTTCACAGGGATAGAGTCGCTGAAGCTTTCTTT. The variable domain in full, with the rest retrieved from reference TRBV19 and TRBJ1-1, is DGGITQSPKYLFRKEGQNVTLSCEQNLNHDAMYWYRQDPGQGLRLIYYSQIVNDFQKGDIAEGYSVSREKKESFPLTVTSAQKNPTAFYLCASLHRDRVAEAFFGQGTRLTVV.

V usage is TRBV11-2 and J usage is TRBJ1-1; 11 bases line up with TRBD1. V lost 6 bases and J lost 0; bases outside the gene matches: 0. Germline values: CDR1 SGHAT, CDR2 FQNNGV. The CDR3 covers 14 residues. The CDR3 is CASRDRGLNTEAFF. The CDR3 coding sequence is TGTGCCAGCAGGGACAGGGGGCTGAACACTGAAGCTTTCTTT.

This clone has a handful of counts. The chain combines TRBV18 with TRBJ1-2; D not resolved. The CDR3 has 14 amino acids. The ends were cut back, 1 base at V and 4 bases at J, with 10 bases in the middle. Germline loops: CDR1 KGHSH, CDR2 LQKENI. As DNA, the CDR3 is TGTGCCAGCTCACCACTCCAGGCGGGCTATGGCTACACCTTC. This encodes CASSPLQAGYGYTF.

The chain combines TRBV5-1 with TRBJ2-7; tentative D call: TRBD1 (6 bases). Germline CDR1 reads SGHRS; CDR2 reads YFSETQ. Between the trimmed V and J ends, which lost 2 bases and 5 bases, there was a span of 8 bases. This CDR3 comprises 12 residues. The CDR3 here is CASSFPGDEQYF. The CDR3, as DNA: TGCGCCAGCAGCTTTCCAGGGGACGAGCAGTACTTC.

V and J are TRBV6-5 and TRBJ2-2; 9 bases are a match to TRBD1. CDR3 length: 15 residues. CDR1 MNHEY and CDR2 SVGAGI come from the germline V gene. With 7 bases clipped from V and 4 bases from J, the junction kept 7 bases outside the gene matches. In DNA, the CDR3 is TGTGCCAGCAACAGACAGGGGGTGACCACCGGGGAGCTGTTTTTT. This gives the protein CASNRQGVTTGELFF.

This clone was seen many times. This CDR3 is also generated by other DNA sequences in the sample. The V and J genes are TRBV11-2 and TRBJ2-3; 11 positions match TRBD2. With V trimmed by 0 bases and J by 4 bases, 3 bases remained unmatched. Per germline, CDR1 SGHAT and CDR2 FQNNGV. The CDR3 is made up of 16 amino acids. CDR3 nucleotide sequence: TGTGCCAGCAGCTTAGATCTAGCGGGAGGATCAGATACGCAGTATTTT. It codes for CASSLDLAGGSDTQYF.

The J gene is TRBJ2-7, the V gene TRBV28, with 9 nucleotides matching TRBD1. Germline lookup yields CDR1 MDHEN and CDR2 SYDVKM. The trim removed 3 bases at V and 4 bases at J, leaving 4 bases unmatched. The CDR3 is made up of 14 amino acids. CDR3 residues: CASSFWDRDYEQYF. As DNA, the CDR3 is TGTGCCAGCAGTTTTTGGGACAGGGATTACGAGCAGTACTTC.

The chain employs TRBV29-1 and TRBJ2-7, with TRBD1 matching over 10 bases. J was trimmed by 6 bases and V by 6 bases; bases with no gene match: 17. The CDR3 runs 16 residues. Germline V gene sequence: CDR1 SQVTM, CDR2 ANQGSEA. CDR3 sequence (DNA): TGCAGCGTCGCCTCCAGGTGGGGGACAGGGGCCGGCGAGCAGTACTTC. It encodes CSVASRWGTGAGEQYF.

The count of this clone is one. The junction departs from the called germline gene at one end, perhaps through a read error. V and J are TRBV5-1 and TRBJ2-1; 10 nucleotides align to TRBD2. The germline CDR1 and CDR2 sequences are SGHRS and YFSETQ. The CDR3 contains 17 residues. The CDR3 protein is CASRLGTSAFAYNEQFF. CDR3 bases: TGCGCCAGCAGATTGGGGACTAGCGCCTTCGCCTACAATGAGCAGTTCTTC.